This is a list of T cell receptor beta chains from one sample in a study of blood T cell repertoires in COVID-19. Sequenced by immunoSEQ multiplex PCR; TCRdb stores in-frame clones only, minus some. The profile shows some 240,000 clones, around 90% of them singletons. Sequences were obtained from peripheral blood. The receptors originated from a man aged 55 to 69 who had recovered from COVID-19. Each CDR3 is given with its conserved first and last residue. A D gene is named only where the DNA matches it firmly. Clone size is stated in some rows and not others, as once, few, many or a class when expanded.

j_gene: TRBJ2-1
abundance: -
d_gene: TRBD2
v_gene: TRBV18
CDR3aa: CASSPYFNSGGLYNEQFF
CDR3nt: TGTGCCAGCTCACCATACTTTAACAGCGGGGGGCTCTACAATGAGCAGTTCTTC

j_gene: TRBJ2-3
abundance: -
d_gene: -
v_gene: TRBV11-2
CDR3aa: CASSLDRGGTDTQYF
CDR3nt: TGTGCCAGCAGCTTAGATCGAGGCGGCACAGATACGCAGTATTTT

j_gene: TRBJ1-4
abundance: -
d_gene: -
v_gene: TRBV5-4
CDR3aa: CASSSPAQGEKLFF
CDR3nt: TGTGCCAGCAGCTCCCCAGCGCAGGGCGAAAAACTGTTTTTT

j_gene: TRBJ1-6
abundance: few
d_gene: -
v_gene: TRBV9
CDR3aa: CASSPGGADNSPLHF
CDR3nt: TGTGCCAGCAGCCCCGGTGGAGCCGATAATTCACCCCTCCACTTT

j_gene: TRBJ2-7
abundance: once
d_gene: TRBD2
v_gene: TRBV7-8
CDR3aa: CASTGRGGIGEQYF
CDR3nt: TGTGCCAGCACCGGGCGGGGGGGGATCGGCGAGCAGTACTTC

j_gene: TRBJ2-3
abundance: -
d_gene: -
v_gene: TRBV20-1
CDR3aa: CSARSGDTQYF
CDR3nt: TGCAGTGCTAGATCGGGGGATACGCAGTATTTT

j_gene: TRBJ1-2
abundance: few
d_gene: -
v_gene: TRBV28
CDR3aa: CASSLGGARIYGYTF
CDR3nt: TGTGCCAGCAGTTTAGGGGGGGCGCGGATCTATGGCTACACCTTC

j_gene: TRBJ1-5
abundance: once
d_gene: -
v_gene: TRBV19
CDR3aa: CASSTSGTNLNQPQHF
CDR3nt: TGTGCCAGTAGTACTTCCGGGACAAACCTCAATCAGCCCCAGCATTTT

j_gene: TRBJ2-7
abundance: -
d_gene: TRBD1
v_gene: TRBV6-6
CDR3aa: CASSRDRLGVSYEQYF
CDR3nt: TGTGCCAGCAGTAGGGACAGACTCGGGGTGTCCTACGAGCAGTACTTC

j_gene: TRBJ1-3
abundance: once
d_gene: TRBD1
v_gene: TRBV19
CDR3aa: CASSRGSGTGASGNTIYF
CDR3nt: TGTGCCAGTAGTAGGGGATCCGGGACAGGGGCCTCTGGAAACACCATATATTTT

j_gene: TRBJ1-5
abundance: -
d_gene: TRBD1
v_gene: TRBV3-1/TRBV3-2
CDR3aa: CASSQGGTGSQPQHF
CDR3nt: TGTGCCAGCAGCCAGGGGGGGACAGGGAGTCAGCCCCAGCATTTT

j_gene: TRBJ2-2
abundance: -
d_gene: TRBD2
v_gene: TRBV4-3
CDR3aa: CASSQYRTSGISYTGELFF
CDR3nt: TGCGCCAGCAGCCAATACCGGACTAGCGGGATATCGTACACCGGGGAGCTGTTTTTT

j_gene: TRBJ2-7
abundance: -
d_gene: TRBD2
v_gene: TRBV10-3
CDR3aa: CAISGSLAQSYEQYF
CDR3nt: TGTGCCATCAGTGGTTCACTAGCGCAATCCTACGAGCAGTACTTC

j_gene: TRBJ2-7
abundance: -
d_gene: TRBD1
v_gene: TRBV6-6
CDR3aa: CASTQSSGQGSYEQYF
CDR3nt: TGTGCCAGCACTCAATCGTCCGGACAGGGCTCCTACGAGCAGTACTTC

j_gene: TRBJ2-1
abundance: -
d_gene: TRBD1
v_gene: TRBV3-1/TRBV3-2
CDR3aa: CASSQEKGQGSLF
CDR3nt: TGTGCCAGCAGCCAAGAAAAGGGACAGGGTTCACTCTTC

j_gene: TRBJ1-5
abundance: -
d_gene: -
v_gene: TRBV6-5
CDR3aa: CASTQAWGEPQHF
CDR3nt: TGTGCCAGCACCCAGGCGTGGGGGGAGCCCCAGCATTTT

j_gene: TRBJ1-5
abundance: -
d_gene: -
v_gene: TRBV28
CDR3aa: CASSRREGNQPQHF
CDR3nt: TGTGCCAGCTCCCGCAGGGAGGGCAATCAGCCCCAGCATTTT

j_gene: TRBJ1-4
abundance: -
d_gene: -
v_gene: TRBV7-8
CDR3aa: CASSRQALNEKLFF
CDR3nt: TGTGCCAGCAGCAGACAGGCCCTTAATGAAAAACTGTTTTTT

j_gene: TRBJ1-5
abundance: once
d_gene: TRBD1
v_gene: TRBV30
CDR3aa: CAWDRGQGQPQHF
CDR3nt: TGTGCCTGGGACAGGGGGCAAGGACAGCCCCAGCATTTT

j_gene: TRBJ1-2
abundance: -
d_gene: TRBD1
v_gene: TRBV7-8
CDR3aa: CASSTRQGQADGYTF
CDR3nt: TGTGCCAGCAGCACAAGACAGGGGCAAGCAGATGGCTACACCTTC

j_gene: TRBJ2-1
abundance: -
d_gene: -
v_gene: TRBV10-3
CDR3aa: CAISESRGFSYNEQFF
CDR3nt: TGTGCCATCAGTGAGTCGAGGGGGTTTTCCTACAATGAGCAGTTCTTC

j_gene: TRBJ1-4
abundance: -
d_gene: -
v_gene: TRBV5-4
CDR3aa: CASSPGGTNEKLFF
CDR3nt: TGTGCCAGCAGCCCGGGGGGGACTAATGAAAAACTGTTTTTT

j_gene: TRBJ1-2
abundance: -
d_gene: -
v_gene: TRBV5-4
CDR3aa: CASSWGRGHANYGYTF
CDR3nt: TGTGCCAGCAGCTGGGGAAGGGGACACGCGAACTATGGCTACACCTTC

j_gene: TRBJ1-1
abundance: once
d_gene: -
v_gene: TRBV27
CDR3aa: CASSEGGRAVAEAFF
CDR3nt: TGTGCCAGCAGTGAGGGGGGGAGGGCGGTGGCTGAAGCTTTCTTT

j_gene: TRBJ2-2
abundance: few
d_gene: TRBD1
v_gene: TRBV12-5
CDR3aa: CASGLTGGSGELFF
CDR3nt: TGTGCTAGTGGCCTTACAGGGGGGTCCGGGGAGCTGTTTTTT